Described below is a single TCR beta chain sequence and its context. The protocol was immunoSEQ multiplex PCR, while the TCRdb copy is restricted to in-frame clones and leaves out a portion. This sample has 55,000 or so clones, with 82% found just once. Trimming cost V 0 bases and J 3 bases, with 11 bases left between them. Germline V gives CDR1 SGHRS, CDR2 YFSETQ. The CDR3 length is 15 residues. The record originates from a study of radiotherapy plus CTLA-4 blockade in lung cancer. The sample was peripheral blood, taken from a patient treated with radiotherapy plus ipilimumab. This sequence joins TRBV5-1 and TRBJ2-3; D possibly corresponds to TRBD2 (5 bases). This TCR was recovered from a human donor with non-small cell lung cancer whose response to radiotherapy plus ipilimumab could not be evaluated. In DNA, the CDR3 is TGCGCCAGCAGCTTGGTCGCGGGCCAGACAGATACGCAGTATTTT. It specifies CASSLVAGQTDTQYF.